The source of this TCR beta chain is a study of PD-1 blockade in mismatch repair-deficient tumors. Background on the study: Patients had over ten mismatch repair-deficient cancer types and were previously treated and progressing. Findings and caveats of the study: Tumor-resident clones, often absent from pretreatment blood, expanded after pembrolizumab and then contracted.

There are 13 residues in the CDR3. Germline V gene data show CDR1 as LNHDA and CDR2 as SQIVND (reference sequence). Trimming took off 4 bases at V and 4 bases at J, with 8 bases between the two ends. Every patient had mismatch repair deficiency by PCR or immunohistochemistry. A few pembrolizumab responders had their TCRs sequenced. Regarding this clone: Its specificity is not known.

Using immunoSEQ multiplex PCR, the repertoire was profiled, and TCRdb retains in-frame clones only, with some absent. The sample carries 100,000 or so clones, 70% to 85% recorded once. Sequencing used peripheral blood, obtained 36 weeks after starting pembrolizumab. The chain couples TRBV19 to TRBJ2-1; D is undetermined. This clonotype originated in an adult with mismatch repair-deficient cancer. The CDR3: CASSKVPYNEQFF. CDR3 DNA sequence: TGTGCCAGTAGTAAAGTCCCATACAATGAGCAGTTCTTC. Full variable domain (remainder filled in from reference TRBV19 and TRBJ2-1): DGGITQSPKYLFRKEGQNVTLSCEQNLNHDAMYWYRQDPGQGLRLIYYSQIVNDFQKGDIAEGYSVSREKKESFPLTVTSAQKNPTAFYLCASSKVPYNEQFFGPGTRLTVL.